This is a list of T cell receptor beta chains from one sample in a study of cytomegalovirus exposure and HLA in healthy donors. Clones were read by immunoSEQ multiplex PCR, and TCRdb kept only the in-frame ones, dropping some. The table shows some 270,000 clones, with roughly 80% occurring only once. Sequenced input: PBMCs. These receptors were taken from a girl aged 2-10 years in good health and CMV-seronegative. CDR3s include the opening cysteine and the closing phenylalanine or tryptophan. A D gene is named only where the DNA matches it firmly. A row's size may be missing; if present it is once, few, many or a size class.

TRBJ1-1,TRBD1,TRBV28,few,TGTGCCAGCAGCCCGGGAACAGGGGCTCGGAACACTGAAGCTTTCTTT,CASSPGTGARNTEAFF
TRBJ1-2,TRBD1,TRBV28,NA,TGTGCCAGCAGTTTTTCGGACAGGCCTAACTATGGCTACACCTTC,CASSFSDRPNYGYTF
TRBJ2-7,TRBD1,TRBV6-5,once,TGTGCCAGCAGTTACGAGGGGACAGGGGGCTACGAGCAGTACTTC,CASSYEGTGGYEQYF
TRBJ2-2,NA,TRBV14,NA,TGTGCCAGCAGCTACCGATCAGGGGCCTTCGGGGAGCTGTTTTTT,CASSYRSGAFGELFF
TRBJ2-5,NA,TRBV4-2,NA,TGTGCCAGCAGCCAAGTAGGAGGGCGCGACCAAGAGACCCAGTACTTC,CASSQVGGRDQETQYF
TRBJ2-5,NA,TRBV28,NA,TGTGCCATTCGGGACACGGGGTACCAAGAGACCCAGTACTTC,CAIRDTGYQETQYF
TRBJ2-2,NA,TRBV19,NA,TGTGCCAGTAGTATAGGAACGGGGGGCTACACCGGGGAGCTGTTTTTT,CASSIGTGGYTGELFF
TRBJ1-1,TRBD1,TRBV4-1,NA,TGCGCCAGCGGGACAGGGGGCGTCACTGAAGCTTTCTTT,CASGTGGVTEAFF
TRBJ2-5,NA,TRBV20-1,NA,TGCAGTGCTAGTCGGGTCGAGACCCAGTACTTC,CSASRVETQYF
TRBJ1-5,NA,TRBV27,NA,TGTGCCAGCAGAGCCGGGACAACCAATCAGCCCCAGCATTTT,CASRAGTTNQPQHF
TRBJ2-6,TRBD1,TRBV30,once,TGTGCCTGGACGCAGGGGGCTTCCCTAGTCTCTGGGGCCAACGTCCTGACTTTC,CAWTQGASLVSGANVLTF
TRBJ1-4,TRBD1,TRBV28,NA,TGTGCCAGCCTTCGGGGACAGATAAATGAAAAACTGTTTTTT,CASLRGQINEKLFF
TRBJ2-7,NA,TRBV2,NA,TGTGCCAGCAGCTGGAGGACAGCGACCTACGAGCAGTACTTC,CASSWRTATYEQYF
TRBJ2-7,TRBD1,TRBV5-6,few,TGTGCCAGCAGCTTGGTTTGGGACAGGAGCTCCTACGAGCAGTACTTC,CASSLVWDRSSYEQYF
TRBJ1-1,TRBD1,TRBV5-1,NA,TGCGCCAGCAGCTTAACGGGACAGCAAGTGAACACTGAAGCTTTCTTT,CASSLTGQQVNTEAFF
TRBJ2-3,NA,TRBV27,NA,TGTGCCAAGCCCCCTAGCGCGACAGTGGGATGGGATGCCCCAGATACGCAGTATTTT,CAKPPSATVGWDAPDTQYF
TRBJ2-2,NA,TRBV20-1,NA,TGCAGTGCCAGACATACCGGGGAGCTGTTTTTT,CSARHTGELFF
TRBJ2-5,NA,TRBV28,NA,TGTGCCAGCAGTTCCCTTACAGGGAGAGAGACCCAGTACTTC,CASSSLTGRETQYF
TRBJ1-2,TRBD1,TRBV19,NA,TGTGCCAGTAGTATACCCGGGACAGGACCCACGACAGCCTATGGCTACACCTTC,CASSIPGTGPTTAYGYTF
TRBJ2-7,TRBD1,TRBV27,NA,TGTGCCAGCAGTTTTCGCCCGGGACAGGGGAAGGGGGCTTTCTACGAGCAGTACTTC,CASSFRPGQGKGAFYEQYF
TRBJ2-3,NA,TRBV19,NA,TGTGCCAGTAGTATAGATTGGGGTAGCACAGGTACGCAGTATTTT,CASSIDWGSTGTQYF
TRBJ2-1,TRBD1,TRBV28,few,TGTGCCAGCAGCCACAGTGGGACAGGGTCAAATGAGCAGTTCTTC,CASSHSGTGSNEQFF
TRBJ2-6,NA,TRBV6-1,once,TGTGCCAGCAGTGACCCGTCCCTTACAGTTCCCTCTGGGGCCAACGTCCTGACTTTC,CASSDPSLTVPSGANVLTF
TRBJ2-7,TRBD1,TRBV6-5,NA,TGTGCCAGCAGTTACTCTGGTGGGGACAGGACCTACGAGCAGTACTTC,CASSYSGGDRTYEQYF
TRBJ2-3,TRBD1,TRBV5-1,NA,TGCGCCAGCAGCTGGGGGGACAGGGTTAGCACAGATACGCAGTATTTT,CASSWGDRVSTDTQYF
TRBJ1-2,TRBD1,TRBV7-9,NA,TGTGCCAGCAGCTCGACCCAGACAGGGGGAGGCTATGGCTACACCTTC,CASSSTQTGGGYGYTF
TRBJ2-2,TRBD2,TRBV4-1,NA,TGCGCCAGCAGCCAAGGACCGGGACTAGCGGGGAAGTGGACCGGGGAGCTGTTTTTT,CASSQGPGLAGKWTGELFF
TRBJ2-3,TRBD1,TRBV9,few,TGTGCCAGCAGCGGGAGACAGGGGGCTAGCACAGATACGCAGTATTTT,CASSGRQGASTDTQYF
TRBJ1-5,NA,TRBV10-3,once,TGTGCCATCAGTGACTCCAACCGGGACATCTCCCAGCATTTT,CAISDSNRDISQHF
TRBJ2-3,NA,TRBV30,once,TGTGCCTGGAGCCCCGGGACAGATACGCAGTATTTT,CAWSPGTDTQYF
TRBJ2-7,NA,TRBV4-2,once,TGTGCCAGCAGCGGTCCCAACCGACTGACCGAGGACGAGCAGTACTTC,CASSGPNRLTEDEQYF
TRBJ1-2,NA,TRBV6-6,NA,TGTGCCAGCAGTTACGGTCTGACATATAACTATGGCTACACCTTC,CASSYGLTYNYGYTF
TRBJ1-2,NA,TRBV15,NA,TGTGCCACCAGCAGGCCGTTGGCGGGAGGGGGATACCGGGGGGGCTACACCTTC,CATSRPLAGGGYRGGYTF
TRBJ2-7,TRBD2,TRBV5-5,NA,TGTGCCAGCAGCTTGGCCTTAGCGGGGGGCATCCCCTACGAGCAGTACTTC,CASSLALAGGIPYEQYF
TRBJ2-1,TRBD2,TRBV15,NA,TGTGCCACCAGCAGAGCCCGGGCGGGGGGGCCCTCAAATGAGCAGTTCTTC,CATSRARAGGPSNEQFF
TRBJ2-3,NA,TRBV7-9,NA,TGTGCCAGCAGCTTACAGGGTAGTAGCACAGATACGCAGTATTTT,CASSLQGSSTDTQYF
TRBJ1-4,NA,TRBV5-6,NA,TGTGCCAGCAGCTTGTCAGAAACTAATGAAAAACTGTTTTTT,CASSLSETNEKLFF
TRBJ2-3,TRBD2,TRBV5-4,NA,TGTGCCAGCAGCTTGGAATTCGGGGGGGGCACAGATACGCAGTATTTT,CASSLEFGGGTDTQYF
TRBJ2-3,TRBD2,TRBV4-1,NA,TGCGCCAGCAGCCATCGGGGGGGCACAGATACGCAGTATTTT,CASSHRGGTDTQYF
TRBJ1-6,NA,TRBV10-3,NA,TGTGCCACTAGGTGGGGCACCCTCGATTCACCCCTCCACTTT,CATRWGTLDSPLHF
TRBJ2-4,NA,TRBV20-1,NA,TGCAGTGCTAGAGTTCAGGACATTCAGTACTTC,CSARVQDIQYF
TRBJ2-1,NA,TRBV25-1,once,TGTGCCAGCCTTTCGGGATCCCACAATGAGCAGTTCTTC,CASLSGSHNEQFF
TRBJ2-1,TRBD1,TRBV6-5,few,TGTGCCAGCAGTTACCAGGGACAGGGGACCTACAATGAGCAGTTCTTC,CASSYQGQGTYNEQFF
TRBJ2-1,NA,TRBV7-9,NA,TGTGCCAGCAGCTCCCCGGAGGTTAGCAATGAGCAGTTCTTC,CASSSPEVSNEQFF
TRBJ1-2,TRBD1,TRBV19,few,TGTGCCAGTAGTCGGCGGGACAGGGATATACCCAGCTACACCTTC,CASSRRDRDIPSYTF
TRBJ2-1,NA,TRBV2,NA,TGTGCCAGCAGGACATCTTACAATGAGCAGTTCTTC,CASRTSYNEQFF
TRBJ2-7,NA,TRBV15,NA,TGTGCCACCAGCAGAGAGACAGTTTACGAGCAGTACTTC,CATSRETVYEQYF